This T cell receptor (beta chain) derives from a study of blood T cell repertoires in COVID-19. The CDR3 sequence is 15 residues long. The germline gives CDR1 SGHNT, CDR2 YYREEE (reference sequence). V was clipped by 2 bases and J by 7 bases, with 18 bases between them. Sequenced by immunoSEQ multiplex PCR; TCRdb stores in-frame clones only, minus some. Here the sample spans roughly 350,000 clones, about 87% being singletons. The J gene is TRBJ1-2, the V gene TRBV5-4; D possibly corresponds to TRBD1 (6 bases). This TCR derives from a woman between 45 and 65 years old with COVID-19, enrolled during active disease. Material for sequencing was peripheral blood. CDR3 nucleotide sequence: TGTGCCAGCAGCTTTTACAGGTCAGGGGCTCGTGGCTACACCTTC. As protein: CASSFYRSGARGYTF.